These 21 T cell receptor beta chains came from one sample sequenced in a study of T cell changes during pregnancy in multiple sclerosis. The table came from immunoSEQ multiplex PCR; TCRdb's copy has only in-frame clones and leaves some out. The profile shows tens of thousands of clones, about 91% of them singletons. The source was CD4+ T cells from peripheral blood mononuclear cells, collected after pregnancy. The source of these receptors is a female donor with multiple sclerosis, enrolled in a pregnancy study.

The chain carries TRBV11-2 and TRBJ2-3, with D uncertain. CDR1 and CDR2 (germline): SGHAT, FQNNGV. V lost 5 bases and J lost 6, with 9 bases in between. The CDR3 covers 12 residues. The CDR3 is CASSPNMDTQYF. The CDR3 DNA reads TGTGCCAGCAGCCCCAACATGGATACGCAGTATTTT. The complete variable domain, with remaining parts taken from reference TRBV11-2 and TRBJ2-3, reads EAGVAQSPRYKIIEKRQSVAFWCNPISGHATLYWYQQILGQGPKLLIQFQNNGVVDDSQLPKDRFSAERLKGVDSTLKIQPAKLEDSAVYLCASSPNMDTQYFGPGTRLTVL.

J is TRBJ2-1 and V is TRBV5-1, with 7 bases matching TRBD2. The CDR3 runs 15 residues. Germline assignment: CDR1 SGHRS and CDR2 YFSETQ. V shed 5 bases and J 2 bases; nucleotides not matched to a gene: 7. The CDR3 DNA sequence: TGCGCCAGCAGGCCCCGGGACTACCCCTACAATGAGCAGTTCTTC. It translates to CASRPRDYPYNEQFF.

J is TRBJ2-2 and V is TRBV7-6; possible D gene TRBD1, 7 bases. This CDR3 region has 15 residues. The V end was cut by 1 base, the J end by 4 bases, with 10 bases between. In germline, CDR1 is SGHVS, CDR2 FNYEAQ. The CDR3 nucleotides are TGTGCCAGCAGCTTAGAGCAGGGGGGCACCGGGGAGCTGTTTTTT. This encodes CASSLEQGGTGELFF.

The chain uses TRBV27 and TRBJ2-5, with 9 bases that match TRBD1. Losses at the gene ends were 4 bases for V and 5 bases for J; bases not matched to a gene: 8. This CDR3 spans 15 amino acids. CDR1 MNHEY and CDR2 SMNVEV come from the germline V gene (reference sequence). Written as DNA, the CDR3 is TGTGCCAGCAGTTCTACAGGGGGCGTGTATGAGACCCAGTACTTC. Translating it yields CASSSTGGVYETQYF.

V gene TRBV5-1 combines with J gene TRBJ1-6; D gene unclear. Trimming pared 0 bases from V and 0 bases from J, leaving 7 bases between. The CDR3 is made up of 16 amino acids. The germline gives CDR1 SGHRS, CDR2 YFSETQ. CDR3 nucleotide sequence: TGCGCCAGCAGCTTGGGTTTGAGCTCCTATAATTCACCCCTCCACTTT. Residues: CASSLGLSSYNSPLHF.

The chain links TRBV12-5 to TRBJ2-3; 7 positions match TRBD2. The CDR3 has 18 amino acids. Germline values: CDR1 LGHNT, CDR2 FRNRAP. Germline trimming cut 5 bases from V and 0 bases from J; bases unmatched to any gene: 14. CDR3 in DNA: TGTGCTAGTGGTCGCGGGGGACCTTCCGAGACTAGCACAGATACGCAGTATTTT. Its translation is CASGRGGPSETSTDTQYF.

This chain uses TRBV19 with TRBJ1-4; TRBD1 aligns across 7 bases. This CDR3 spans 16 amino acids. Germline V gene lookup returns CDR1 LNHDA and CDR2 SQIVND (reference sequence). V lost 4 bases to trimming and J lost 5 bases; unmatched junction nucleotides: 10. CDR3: CASSKRTGLGNEKLFF. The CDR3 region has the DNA TGTGCCAGTAGTAAAAGGACAGGCCTCGGAAATGAAAAACTGTTTTTT.

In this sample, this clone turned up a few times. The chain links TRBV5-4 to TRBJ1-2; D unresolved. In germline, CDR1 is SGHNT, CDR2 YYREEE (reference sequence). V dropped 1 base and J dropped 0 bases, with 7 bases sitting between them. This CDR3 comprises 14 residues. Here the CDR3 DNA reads TGTGCCAGCAGCTTGAGAGATGCTAACTATGGCTACACCTTC. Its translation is CASSLRDANYGYTF.

CDR3 coding DNA: TGTGCCAGTAGTATCTCCAGGGTCACTGAAGCTTTCTTT. Translation gives CASSISRVTEAFF. V usage is TRBV19 and J usage is TRBJ1-1; D perhaps matches TRBD1 (5 bases). Trimming pared 3 bases from V and 4 bases from J, leaving 9 bases between. Germline CDR1 and CDR2: LNHDA and SQIVND (reference sequence). CDR3 length: 13 amino acids.

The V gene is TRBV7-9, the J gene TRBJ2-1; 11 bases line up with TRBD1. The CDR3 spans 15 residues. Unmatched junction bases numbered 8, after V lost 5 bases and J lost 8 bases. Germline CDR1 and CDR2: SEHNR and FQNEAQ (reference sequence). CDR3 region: CASSLGTGGGDEQFF. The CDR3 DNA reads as TGTGCCAGCAGCCTCGGGACAGGGGGTGGGGATGAGCAGTTCTTC.

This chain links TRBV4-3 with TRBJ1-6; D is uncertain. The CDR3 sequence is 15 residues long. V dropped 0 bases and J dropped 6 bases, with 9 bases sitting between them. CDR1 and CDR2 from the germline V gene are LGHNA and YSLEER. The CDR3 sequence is CASSQEVSFNSPLHF. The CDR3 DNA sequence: TGCGCCAGCAGCCAAGAGGTCAGTTTTAATTCACCCCTCCACTTT.

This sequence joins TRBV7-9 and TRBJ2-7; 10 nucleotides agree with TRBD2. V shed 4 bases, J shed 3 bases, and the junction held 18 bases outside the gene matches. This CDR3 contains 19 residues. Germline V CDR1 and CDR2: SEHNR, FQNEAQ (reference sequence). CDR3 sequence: CASSSGRAGGPPFFYEQYF. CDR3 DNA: TGTGCCAGCAGCTCCGGTAGAGCGGGAGGGCCGCCGTTTTTCTACGAGCAGTACTTC.

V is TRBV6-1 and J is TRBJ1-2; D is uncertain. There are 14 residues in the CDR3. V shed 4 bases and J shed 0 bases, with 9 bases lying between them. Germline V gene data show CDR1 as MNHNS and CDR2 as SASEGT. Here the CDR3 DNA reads TGTGCCAGCAGTGCGGGAGCCACTAACTATGGCTACACCTTC. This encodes CASSAGATNYGYTF.

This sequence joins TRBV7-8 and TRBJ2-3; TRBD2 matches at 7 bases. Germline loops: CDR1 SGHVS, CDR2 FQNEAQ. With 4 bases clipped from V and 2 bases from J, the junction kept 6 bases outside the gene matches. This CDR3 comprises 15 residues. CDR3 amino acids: CASSSGSGNTDTQYF. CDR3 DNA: TGTGCCAGCAGCTCCGGCAGCGGGAACACAGATACGCAGTATTTT.

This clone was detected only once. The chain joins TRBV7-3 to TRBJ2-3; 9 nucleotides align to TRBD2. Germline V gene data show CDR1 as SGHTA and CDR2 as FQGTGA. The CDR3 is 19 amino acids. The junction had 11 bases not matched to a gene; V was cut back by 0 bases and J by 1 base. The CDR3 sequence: CASSLTERAGGPRTDTQYF. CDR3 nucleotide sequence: TGTGCCAGCAGCTTAACAGAGAGGGCGGGGGGGCCTCGCACAGATACGCAGTATTTT. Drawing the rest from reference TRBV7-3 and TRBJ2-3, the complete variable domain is GAGVSQTPSNKVTEKGKYVELRCDPISGHTALYWYRQSLGQGPEFLIYFQGTGAADDSGLPNDRFFAVRPEGSVSTLKIQRTERGDSAVYLCASSLTERAGGPRTDTQYFGPGTRLTVL.

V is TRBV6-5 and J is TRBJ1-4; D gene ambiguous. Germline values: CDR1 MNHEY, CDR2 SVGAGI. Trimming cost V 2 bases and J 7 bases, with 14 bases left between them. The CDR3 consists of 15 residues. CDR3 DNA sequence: TGTGCCAGCAGTTACGAGGGAGGTGTTGGTGAAAAACTGTTTTTT. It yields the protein CASSYEGGVGEKLFF.

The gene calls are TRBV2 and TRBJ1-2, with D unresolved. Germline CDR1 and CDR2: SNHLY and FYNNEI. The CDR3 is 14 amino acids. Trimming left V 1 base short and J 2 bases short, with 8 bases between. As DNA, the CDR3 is TGTGCCAGCAGTGAAGGCGAGGAGAACTATGGCTACACCTTC. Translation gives CASSEGEENYGYTF.

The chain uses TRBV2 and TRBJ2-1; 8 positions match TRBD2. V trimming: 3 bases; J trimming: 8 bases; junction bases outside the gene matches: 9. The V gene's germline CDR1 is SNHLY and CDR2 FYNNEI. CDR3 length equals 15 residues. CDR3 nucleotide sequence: TGTGCCAGCAGTGAGACTAGCGTAGGATTCTATGAGCAGTTCTTC. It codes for CASSETSVGFYEQFF.

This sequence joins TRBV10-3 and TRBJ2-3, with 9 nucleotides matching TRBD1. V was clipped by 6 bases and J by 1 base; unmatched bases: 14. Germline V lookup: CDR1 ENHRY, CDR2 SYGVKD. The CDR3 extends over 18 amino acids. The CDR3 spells CAIRAGTGRERGTDTQYF. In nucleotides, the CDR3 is TGTGCCATCAGGGCCGGGACAGGGAGAGAGAGGGGCACAGATACGCAGTATTTT.

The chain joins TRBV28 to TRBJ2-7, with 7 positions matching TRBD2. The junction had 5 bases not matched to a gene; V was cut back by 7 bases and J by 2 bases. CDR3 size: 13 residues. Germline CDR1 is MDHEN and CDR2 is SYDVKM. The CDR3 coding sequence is TGTGCCAGCATTGGAAGCGGGACCTACGAGCAGTACTTC. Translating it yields CASIGSGTYEQYF.

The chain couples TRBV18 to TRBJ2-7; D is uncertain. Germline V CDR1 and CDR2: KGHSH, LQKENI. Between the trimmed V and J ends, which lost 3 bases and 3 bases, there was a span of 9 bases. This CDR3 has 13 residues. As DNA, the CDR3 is TGTGCCAGCTCACCTGGCAGAAACTACGAGCAGTACTTC. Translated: CASSPGRNYEQYF.